This T cell receptor (beta chain) was identified in a study of cytomegalovirus exposure and HLA in healthy donors (dated by TCRdb to 2017 to 2019). At the level of the whole study: An earlier analysis of 587 of the donors reported approximately 260 Gb of sequence data and 100 million to 120 million unique TCR beta sequences obtained from about 170 million T cells. Rather than drawing on any new phenotypic data, the later analysis identified candidate immune exposures from TCR beta sequences and the way those sequences occurred across donors. Class I and class II HLA loci were covered by the typing at four-digit resolution. The study profiled the T cell repertoires of hundreds of subjects by immunosequencing and related them to cytomegalovirus serostatus. The genetic ancestry cluster associated with self-reported Caucasian donors included over 65% of the roughly 390 genotyped donors. In addition to the first cohort of approximately 670 subjects, a separate validation cohort of 120 different subjects was used. Every discovery cohort repertoire had been produced on one sequencing platform. To study patterns of TCR occurrence, a later analysis re-analyzed previously published TCR beta repertoires from hundreds of donors and added high-resolution HLA genotyping. Among roughly 400 genotyped donors of the cohort, an average of 235,054 unique TCR beta nucleotide sequences were sequenced per donor, about a sixth of them non-productive. Roughly 300 gigabases of sequencing data and around 87 million unique TCR sequences were included in an early release covering around 600 HLA-typed donors. Because of strong linkage in the cohort, roughly five DR-DQ haplotypes were treated as single units for association and clustering. Donor age, sex, ethnicity and CMV serostatus were compiled together with the repertoire data. To predict cytomegalovirus infection status, the study combined high-throughput TCR immunosequencing, statistical association of individual TCRs with disease status, and machine learning. An earlier analysis of approximately 640 of the donors applied high-throughput TCR beta sequencing to assess whether each TCR beta V gene segment acted as functional or pseudogenic. Genome-wide SNP genotypes for about 60% of the 666 donors were used in a later genetic analysis, which treated that subset as a discovery cohort. Typing coverage varied by locus: roughly 629-640 donors for A, B, C, DRB1 and DQB1; 500 to 550 for DQA1; 606 for DPA1; about 450 for DPB1. The study aimed to test whether cataloging public T cell receptors could reveal signatures of past pathogen exposure.

Libraries were prepared through the immunoSEQ multiplex PCR assay. For the multiplex PCR, a mixture combining 60 forward primers for TCR Vbeta segments and 13 reverse primers for TCR Jbeta segments was used. Amplification of the CDR3 region of rearranged TCR beta genes was performed with a multiplex PCR assay on genomic DNA. The amplified TCR beta libraries were sequenced on the Illumina HiSeq System as 87-base-pair reads. In the authors' own workflow: A later analysis tallied some 79 million unique TCR beta chains across the 650 to 750 repertoires, and approximately 9.9 million of those chains were shared by two or more donors. To remove PCR and sequencing errors, raw reads were error-corrected and collapsed into unique sequences using a nearest-neighbor algorithm that merged closely related sequences. V, D and J gene segments were assigned by aligning CDR3 sequences to IMGT reference sequences. For a sequence to be retained, at least a six-nucleotide match to both a V gene segment and a J gene segment was required. A rearrangement was called productive if the CDR3 had no stop codons and remained in frame with V and J, and every other rearrangement was called non-productive. Following IMGT convention, CDR3 was defined as the stretch from the second conserved V-encoded cysteine up to the conserved J-encoded phenylalanine. The earlier analysis of approximately 590 of the donors excluded any sequence lacking an unambiguous match to a single V gene segment. An earlier analysis of some 610 of the donors called V segments functional above 56.7% productive rearrangements and segregating when the between-donor standard deviation exceeded 5%. A statistical classification framework was built to diagnose cytomegalovirus status from the catalog of TCR beta chain sequences. In a later analysis, TCR nucleotide sequences were compared against IMGT/GENE-DB human TR gene sequences so that V and J genes could be assigned. In a later analysis, CDR3 sequences and most-parsimonious VDJ recombination scenarios were assigned using the TCRdist pipeline. A later analysis defined each TCR beta chain by its CDR3 amino acid sequence plus V-gene family, and excluded reads lacking a unique V-gene family. In a later analysis, around 650 highly shared, low-generation-probability nucleotide sequences were removed to address suspected cross-contamination and a sequencing artifact. A later analysis calculated a clonal expansion index for each public chain from normalized within-repertoire ranks of inferred template counts. In a later analysis, generation probabilities were computed using a VDJ recombination model fitted to out-of-frame rearrangements, and the results were checked against IGoR. A later analysis scored TCR-TCR, TCR-HLA and TCR-CMV co-occurrence with hypergeometric tests, applying a repertoire-size bias correction to TCR pairs. False discovery rates were estimated in a later analysis by permuting HLA or CMV assignments 20 times. A later analysis grouped co-occurring TCRs with DBSCAN, adding TCRdist sequence similarity when clustering within HLA-allele-positive subsets. Co-occurrence clustering excluded repertoires with fewer than 30,000 or more than 120,000 public chains, plus five with anomalous nucleotide sharing. TCRdb took this table from immuneACCESS and kept in-frame rearrangements with V and J called. Such tables lack part of the clones; where checked against another copy, unresolved V genes explain under half of the gap, and the rest is unexplained. V and J calls and clone size follow that table, whereas D and trimming were derived from the DNA. This sample holds 99,000 or so clones; roughly 79% were observed only once. Roughly 6% of the sample is in the top ten clones.

In total, roughly 710 healthy bone marrow donors made up the cohort. At the time of sampling, all cohort members were nominally healthy, though unrecorded immune exposures were likely present. The donor tested CMV seronegative, placing the donor among the 352 seronegative members of the cohort. A peripheral blood sample was provided by each donor, and peripheral blood mononuclear cells were used for TCR beta sequencing. Genomic DNA was extracted from the blood cell samples with the Qiagen DNeasy Blood Extraction Kit. Findings and caveats that apply to the study as a whole: In a later analysis, most CMV-associated TCR beta chains were found to appear HLA-restricted, with HLA associations seemingly driven largely by CMV exposure. In a later genetic analysis, a missense DCLRE1C variant was associated with V-gene and J-gene trimming of TCR beta chains, and the association was replicated in an independent cohort. In this cohort, only TCR beta chains were sequenced, and detectable features were limited by the absence of alpha or paired-chain data. The sequencing pipeline was judged likely to have produced a cluster of highly shared sequence variants as a technical artifact. The classifier was reported to diagnose cytomegalovirus status with high specificity and sensitivity in both the original cohort and the validation cohort. Immune exposure information for the cohort was limited to CMV serostatus. Roughly uniform sequencing depth across donors was assumed in presence/absence analyses, although this assumption may not hold. Some IMGT-functional V segments, including TRBV6-2 and TRBV6-3, could not be told apart with the 87-base-pair reads, so those segments were excluded. A later analysis reported that several top co-occurrence clusters appeared linked to parvovirus B19, influenza, CMV and Epstein-Barr virus. Because some donors lacked HLA typing at each locus, the association tests relied only on the typed subset. Linkage disequilibrium might explain the correlated functional status among segregating V segments, but an unknown experimental factor could not be excluded. The study gave a list of some 150 TCR beta chains associated with cytomegalovirus. A further reported finding was that TCR beta sequences accurately predicted the HLA-A and HLA-B alleles for most subjects in the first cohort. In an earlier analysis of approximately 590 of the donors, most TCR beta V segments were observed in productive rearrangements about 87% or about 30% of the time, broadly matching IMGT annotations. When HLA alleles, especially DR and DQ, strongly co-occurred, attributing TCR associations to individual alleles was difficult. At a false discovery rate of 0.05, a later analysis linked fewer than 20,000 TCR beta sequences to specific HLA alleles. Seventeen rarely observed V segments, including chromosome 9 orphons, were excluded from the earlier analysis of approximately 600 of the donors because counts were too low. According to a later genetic analysis, donors in an Asian-associated ancestry cluster had fewer N-insertions in productive TCRs than the approximately 710-donor mean. Three of the identified cytomegalovirus-associated TCR beta chains were confirmed in vitro to be specific for cytomegalovirus antigens. While some public TCRs were present in many individuals, most TCR sequences turned up only very rarely across donors. It was suggested by the authors that the approach could potentially be generalized to other disease states and immunological phenotypes. In a later analysis, the rate of TCR association differed among HLA loci, with DRB1 alleles having the most associated TCRs and HLA-C alleles having the fewest. A later analysis found that HLA-associated TCR beta chains were more clonally expanded and had lower generation probabilities than equally common non-associated chains.

The CDR3 runs 15 amino acids, cysteine and phenylalanine included. Kept here is only the CDR3 DNA, which spans 45 bases and is read in frame from base 1. The germline V gene sets CDR1 to SGDLS and CDR2 to YYNGEE. Trimming removed 4 bases from V and 3 bases from J; the gene matches leave 6 bases unexplained. To note about this clone: Its antigen remains undetermined. Per-nucleotide qualities are absent, and no much larger clonotype sits a single base away.

This receptor was identified in a male donor in good health and CMV-seronegative. Specimen: PBMCs. Here the chain combines TRBV9 and TRBJ1-4, with TRBD1 matching 7 junction bases. The DNA reads as follows: TGTGCCAGCAGCCCTACAGGGGTGGCTAATGAAAAACTGTTTTTT. Its protein is CASSPTGVANEKLFF.